One sample yielded the 23 T cell receptor beta chains listed below, sequenced in a study of cytomegalovirus exposure and HLA in healthy donors. In the PCR, 60 Vbeta and 13 Jbeta primers were used. Profiling relied on immunoSEQ multiplex PCR, and the TCRdb table lists in-frame clones only, not all of them. Among some 160,000 clones listed, about 75% were seen once. Sequencing input: PBMCs. All receptors come from a man between 60 and 75 years old in good health and CMV-seronegative.

The genes are TRBV2 and TRBJ2-4, with D maybe TRBD1 (6 bases). Trimming left V 6 bases short and J 14 bases short, with 14 bases between. Per germline, CDR1 SNHLY and CDR2 FYNNEI. The CDR3 has 11 residues. The CDR3 is CASRLDRRKYF. As DNA, the CDR3 is TGTGCCAGCAGATTGGACAGAAGAAAGTACTTC.

Details on this clone: This same CDR3 is encoded by further DNA sequences in the sample. This rearrangement joins TRBV28 to TRBJ2-7; 11 positions agree with TRBD1. V was clipped by 5 bases and J by 3 bases; unmatched bases: 6. From germline, CDR1 is MDHEN and CDR2 SYDVKM. The CDR3 length is 15 residues. CDR3 nucleotide sequence: TGTGCCAGCAGTCTCCCGGGACAGGGGGACTACGAGCAGTACTTC. Protein sequence: CASSLPGQGDYEQYF.

The chain has TRBV2 and TRBJ2-2; TRBD1 matches at 11 bases. This CDR3 is built from 18 residues. Germline values: CDR1 SNHLY, CDR2 FYNNEI. Trimming at V came to 8 bases and at J to 3 bases, leaving 14 bases not matched to a gene. The CDR3 coding sequence is TGTGCCAGCTTATGGGACAGGGGGGTAAGAGGGGACACCGGGGAGCTGTTTTTT. This sequence encodes CASLWDRGVRGDTGELFF.

The V gene is TRBV30, the J gene TRBJ2-5; 16 bases match TRBD2. CDR1 and CDR2 (germline): GTSNPN, SVGIG (reference sequence). The CDR3 contains 16 residues. V was pared by 1 base and J by 3 bases, with 2 bases of the junction left unmatched. In DNA, the CDR3 is TGTGCCTGGAGTGGGGGGACTAGCGGGAGGGAAGAGACCCAGTACTTC. Translation gives CAWSGGTSGREETQYF.

This clone was seen only a few times. The chain employs TRBV5-4 and TRBJ2-7, with D possibly TRBD2 on 6 matching bases. V dropped 1 base and J dropped 2 bases, with 13 bases sitting between them. This CDR3 is built from 15 residues. Looked up from germline, CDR1 is SGHNT and CDR2 is YYREEE (reference sequence). The CDR3 DNA sequence: TGTGCCAGCAGCTTGACCGGGACGGGAGCCTACGAGCAGTACTTC. Translation gives CASSLTGTGAYEQYF.

A few counts support this clone. V and J are TRBV5-1 and TRBJ1-1; possible D gene TRBD1, 5 bases. Germline CDR1 reads SGHRS; CDR2 reads YFSETQ. The CDR3 loop spans 13 amino acids. V lost 4 bases to trimming and J lost 4 bases, with 11 bases between them. The CDR3 DNA follows: TGCGCCAGCAGCAGTCAGGGTACCACTGAAGCTTTCTTT. Its translation: CASSSQGTTEAFF.

J is TRBJ1-5 and V is TRBV11-2; 8 nucleotides align to TRBD1. Losses at the gene ends were 4 bases for V and 0 bases for J; bases not matched to a gene: 2. This CDR3 has 15 residues. Germline V gives CDR1 SGHAT, CDR2 FQNNGV. CDR3 bases: TGTGCCAGCAGCTCTACAGGGGGTAGCAATCAGCCCCAGCATTTT. It codes for CASSSTGGSNQPQHF. The entire variable domain, with the rest obtained from reference TRBV11-2 and TRBJ1-5, is as follows: EAGVAQSPRYKIIEKRQSVAFWCNPISGHATLYWYQQILGQGPKLLIQFQNNGVVDDSQLPKDRFSAERLKGVDSTLKIQPAKLEDSAVYLCASSSTGGSNQPQHFGDGTRLSIL.

For the CDR3, the DNA is TGTGCCAGCACCGCCCTCCAGGGGGCACAAGAGCAGTACTTC. Residues: CASTALQGAQEQYF. The J gene is TRBJ2-7, the V gene TRBV28, with 8 bases matching TRBD1. Germline CDR1 reads MDHEN; CDR2 reads SYDVKM. The CDR3 totals 14 residues. The V and J ends lost 7 bases and 7 bases, in that order; junction bases with no gene match: 12.

This chain connects TRBV7-6 to TRBJ2-7; possible D gene TRBD1, 6 bases. The CDR3 spans 14 residues. Germline V gene lookup returns CDR1 SGHVS and CDR2 FNYEAQ. V was clipped by 5 bases and J by 6 bases, with 17 bases between them. The chain's CDR3 is CASSPYQGIIEQYF. The CDR3 nucleotides are TGTGCCAGCAGCCCATACCAGGGGATAATCGAGCAGTACTTC.

V and J are TRBV15 and TRBJ2-7; no clear D gene. V was pared by 5 bases and J by 7 bases, with 15 bases between. Germline V gene lookup returns CDR1 LNHNV and CDR2 YYDKDF (reference sequence). The CDR3 consists of 13 residues. CDR3 DNA: TGTGCCACCAGCGTCCTTCCACAGCAAGAGCAGTACTTC. It is translated as CATSVLPQQEQYF. Complete variable domain (other parts from reference TRBV15 and TRBJ2-7): DAMVIQNPRYQVTQFGKPVTLSCSQTLNHNVMYWYQQKSSQAPKLLFHYYDKDFNNEADTPDNFQSRRPNTSFCFLDIRSPGLGDTAMYLCATSVLPQQEQYFGPGTRLTVT.

In its sample, this clone was seen a few times. The V and J genes are TRBV4-2 and TRBJ2-3, with TRBD1 identical over 8 bases. Germline V lookup: CDR1 LGHNA, CDR2 YNFKEQ. V gave up 1 base and J gave up 7 bases; unmatched junction bases: 4. The CDR3 contains 14 residues. The CDR3 region is CASSQGTGGNTQYF. The CDR3, as DNA: TGTGCCAGCAGCCAAGGAACAGGGGGGAATACGCAGTATTTT.

This clone was detected a few times. V is TRBV5-1 and J is TRBJ2-3; D is perhaps TRBD1 (5 bases). Germline V CDR1 and CDR2: SGHRS, YFSETQ. V was shortened by 0 bases and J by 3 bases, with 8 bases between the two germline ends. The CDR3 is 14 amino acids. The DNA of the CDR3 is TGCGCCAGCAGCTTGGAGGCAGGGACAGATACGCAGTATTTT. This gives the protein CASSLEAGTDTQYF.

The chain employs TRBV5-6 and TRBJ2-7; 7 nucleotides align to TRBD1. Trimming removed 4 bases from V and 6 bases from J; junction bases left unmatched: 19. From germline, CDR1 is SGHDT and CDR2 YYEEEE. This CDR3 has 17 amino acids. Here the CDR3 reads CASSLLDRVLDGSEQYF. CDR3 nucleotides: TGTGCCAGCAGCCTACTAGACAGGGTGTTGGACGGGTCCGAGCAGTACTTC.

In regard to this clone: The sample has other DNA sequences that encode this CDR3 too. CDR3 sequence reads: CASSLSSYNEQFF. Written as DNA, the CDR3 is TGTGCCAGCAGCTTGAGCTCCTACAATGAGCAGTTCTTC. The chain couples TRBV7-3 to TRBJ2-1; unclear D gene. The CDR3 contains 13 residues. Germline CDR1 reads SGHTA; CDR2 reads FQGTGA. Trimming took 3 bases from V and 0 from J, leaving 3 bases between them.

The J gene is TRBJ2-6, the V gene TRBV5-4; D remains ambiguous. Trimming took 2 bases from V and 0 from J, leaving 6 bases between them. The CDR3 is 15 amino acids. CDR1 and CDR2 from the germline V gene are SGHNT and YYREEE (reference sequence). CDR3 sequence reads: CASSFGHSGANVLTF. CDR3 bases: TGTGCCAGCAGCTTTGGCCACTCTGGGGCCAACGTCCTGACTTTC.

This rearrangement joins TRBV9 to TRBJ2-2; D possibly corresponds to TRBD1 (5 bases). The V end lost 2 bases, the J end lost 3 bases, and 17 bases lay between the germline ends. The germline CDR1 and CDR2 sequences are SGDLS and YYNGEE. The CDR3 covers 17 residues. Here the CDR3 DNA reads TGTGCCAGCAGCGTCGCCCTCGGCAGGGCGGACACCGGGGAGCTGTTTTTT. It encodes CASSVALGRADTGELFF.

The chain uses TRBV6-5 and TRBJ1-2, with D possibly TRBD1 on 6 matching bases. The CDR3 has 15 amino acids. In germline, CDR1 is MNHEY, CDR2 SVGAGI. Trimming stripped 0 bases from V and 5 bases from J, with 13 bases between. CDR3 amino acids: CASSYSGGRPYGYTF. The CDR3 DNA sequence: TGTGCCAGCAGTTACTCGGGGGGGCGTCCTTATGGCTACACCTTC.

This clone was picked up a small number of times. This chain uses TRBV7-9 with TRBJ1-1; D not resolved. The CDR3 consists of 10 residues. Trimming took off 5 bases at V and 7 bases at J, with 5 bases between the two ends. The germline gives CDR1 SEHNR, CDR2 FQNEAQ (reference sequence). The CDR3 region is CASSEFEAFF. In DNA, the CDR3 is TGTGCCAGCAGCGAGTTTGAAGCTTTCTTT.

The chain's CDR3 is CASSLALGGTGESYGYTF. In nucleotides, the CDR3 is TGTGCCAGCAGCTTAGCGCTAGGGGGGACAGGGGAATCCTATGGCTACACCTTC. The V gene is TRBV7-8, the J gene TRBJ1-2; TRBD1 agrees at 10 bases. The CDR3 has 18 residues. The ends lost 0 bases at V and 4 bases at J; junction bases unmatched: 11. Germline V gene lookup returns CDR1 SGHVS and CDR2 FQNEAQ.

The chain is built from TRBV6-4 and TRBJ1-2, with 7 bases identical to TRBD1. The ends lost 6 bases at V and 4 bases at J; junction bases unmatched: 20. This CDR3 has 18 residues. Germline loops: CDR1 MRHNA, CDR2 SNTAGT. The CDR3 loop reads CASSSRPRDSLEFYGYTF. The CDR3 DNA reads as TGTGCCAGCAGCTCCAGACCGCGGGACAGTTTAGAGTTCTATGGCTACACCTTC.

The chain employs TRBV28 and TRBJ1-2; D unresolved. Trimming removed 5 bases from V and 6 bases from J, with 13 bases in between. Germline V CDR1 and CDR2: MDHEN, SYDVKM. This CDR3 is 13 amino acids long. CDR3 amino acids: CASSPGQWHGYTF. DNA for the CDR3: TGTGCCAGCAGTCCTGGGCAATGGCATGGCTACACCTTC.

This clone occurred once. This chain joins TRBV28 and TRBJ2-7; 7 nucleotides line up with TRBD2. This CDR3 is built from 14 residues. Trimming removed 6 bases from V and 0 bases from J; junction bases left unmatched: 5. Germline loops: CDR1 MDHEN, CDR2 SYDVKM. CDR3 nucleotide sequence: TGTGCCAGCAGAACGCGGGGGAACTCCTACGAGCAGTACTTC. It codes for CASRTRGNSYEQYF.

The V and J genes are TRBV11-2 and TRBJ1-4; no clear D. V was pared by 1 base and J by 8 bases, with 8 bases between. CDR3 size: 13 residues. The germline V gene has CDR1 SGHAT and CDR2 FQNNGV. The CDR3 is CASSLGSGEKLFF. The CDR3 DNA reads as TGTGCCAGCAGCTTAGGCTCGGGAGAAAAACTGTTTTTT. The full variable domain, completed using reference TRBV11-2 and TRBJ1-4, is EAGVAQSPRYKIIEKRQSVAFWCNPISGHATLYWYQQILGQGPKLLIQFQNNGVVDDSQLPKDRFSAERLKGVDSTLKIQPAKLEDSAVYLCASSLGSGEKLFFGSGTQLSVL.